The rows below give T cell receptor beta chains drawn from one sample of a study of T cell responses to AZD1222 COVID-19 vaccine. This table comes from immunoSEQ multiplex PCR, and its TCRdb copy is limited to in-frame clones, with some not included. The data hold 160,000 or so clones, with 92% observed a single time. Specimen: peripheral blood, collected on day 0 of MenACWY control vaccination. The receptor source for this set is an adult in good health. Each CDR3 is given with its conserved first and last residue. The D gene is left open where the match is weak. Clone sizes are given selectively: once, few, many, or a class where the clone is expanded.

clone_size j_call v_call d_call cdr3_aa cdr3_nt
- TRBJ2-7 TRBV28 TRBD2 CASSLAGGSYEQYF TGTGCCAGCAGTTTGGCGGGAGGATCCTACGAGCAGTACTTC
- TRBJ2-3 TRBV7-3 TRBD2 CASSPSGAPTDTQYF TGTGCCAGCAGCCCGAGCGGGGCCCCCACAGATACGCAGTATTTT
- TRBJ1-2 TRBV27 TRBD1 CASSLLPGQVKGGYTF TGTGCCAGCAGTTTATTACCGGGACAGGTGAAGGGTGGCTACACCTTC
- TRBJ2-2 TRBV7-3 TRBD2 CASSFGGRATGELFF TGTGCCAGCAGCTTCGGCGGGAGGGCAACCGGGGAGCTGTTTTTT
- TRBJ2-2 TRBV19 - CASSPRGGNWGELFF TGTGCCAGTAGTCCAAGAGGCGGGAATTGGGGGGAGCTGTTTTTT
- TRBJ1-1 TRBV11-3 - CASSSGPLNTEAFF TGTGCCAGCAGCTCGGGCCCTCTGAACACTGAAGCTTTCTTT
- TRBJ2-3 TRBV5-1 - CASSWAGSTDTQYF TGCGCCAGCAGCTGGGCAGGGTCAACAGATACGCAGTATTTT
- TRBJ2-7 TRBV19 TRBD1 CASSLNRGSSYEQYF TGTGCCAGTAGCCTAAACAGGGGAAGCTCCTACGAGCAGTACTTC
- TRBJ1-1 TRBV7-2 - CASSLARIEAFF TGTGCCAGCAGCTTAGCGCGGATTGAAGCTTTCTTT
- TRBJ2-1 TRBV30 TRBD2 CAWSVLAGGPAEQFF TGTGCCTGGAGTGTACTAGCGGGAGGGCCGGCTGAGCAGTTCTTC
- TRBJ2-7 TRBV5-6 - CASSLGLRGTTYEQYF TGTGCCAGCAGCTTGGGATTGAGGGGTACTACCTACGAGCAGTACTTC
- TRBJ1-1 TRBV19 - CACAADTEAFF TGTGCCTGCGCGGCAGACACTGAAGCTTTCTTT
- TRBJ1-5 TRBV19 - CASSIVGQSNQPQHF TGTGCCAGTAGTATAGTGGGGCAGAGCAATCAGCCCCAGCATTTT
- TRBJ2-1 TRBV18 TRBD2 CASSQGTSIYNEQFF TGTGCCAGCTCACAAGGGACTAGTATCTACAATGAGCAGTTCTTC
- TRBJ1-4 TRBV6-5 - CASSLSRGSNEKLFF TGTGCCAGCAGTCTCTCTAGGGGCTCTAATGAAAAACTGTTTTTT
- TRBJ2-4 TRBV11-2 TRBD1 CASSGQVPKNIQYF TGTGCCAGCAGTGGACAGGTGCCTAAAAACATTCAGTACTTC
- TRBJ1-1 TRBV28 - CASSFAGEAFF TGTGCCAGCAGCTTCGCCGGTGAAGCTTTCTTT
- TRBJ2-2 TRBV9 - CASSAPRGGMNTGELFF TGTGCCAGCAGCGCCCCCAGGGGTGGTATGAACACCGGGGAGCTGTTTTTT
- TRBJ1-2 TRBV30 - CAWSPRAFGYTF TGTGCCTGGAGTCCGAGGGCGTTTGGCTACACCTTC
- TRBJ1-4 TRBV19 - CASSIREEKLFF TGTGCCAGTAGTATCAGGGAAGAAAAACTGTTTTTT
few TRBJ1-5 TRBV2 - CASSDKWGWPQHF TGTGCCAGCAGTGACAAATGGGGGTGGCCCCAGCATTTT
- TRBJ2-2 TRBV7-3 - CASSQGGELFF TGTGCCAGCAGTCAAGGGGGGGAGCTGTTTTTT
- TRBJ2-3 TRBV27 TRBD1 CASSNRGWGTDTQYF TGTGCCAGCAGTAACAGGGGTTGGGGCACAGATACGCAGTATTTT
- TRBJ2-7 TRBV9 TRBD2 CASSSPREASGAYEQYF TGTGCCAGCAGCTCCCCGCGGGAGGCTAGCGGAGCCTACGAGCAGTACTTC
few TRBJ1-1 TRBV14 - CASARAFEAFF TGTGCCAGCGCGCGGGCTTTTGAAGCTTTCTTT
once TRBJ2-7 TRBV3-1/TRBV3-2 - CASSPSGSSYEQYF TGTGCCAGCAGCCCTTCGGGAAGCTCCTACGAGCAGTACTTC
- TRBJ2-5 TRBV9 TRBD1 CASSVRDSIQETQYF TGTGCCAGCAGCGTCCGGGACAGTATTCAAGAGACCCAGTACTTC
- TRBJ1-1 TRBV4-1 - CASSQGIGAFF TGCGCCAGCAGCCAAGGCATAGGAGCTTTCTTT
- TRBJ1-2 TRBV11-3 TRBD1 CASSPTGQGFYGYTF TGTGCCAGCAGCCCCACGGGACAGGGTTTTTATGGCTACACCTTC
- TRBJ1-1 TRBV7-9 - CASSFVSGIPEAFF TGTGCCAGCAGCTTTGTGTCAGGAATCCCTGAAGCTTTCTTT
few TRBJ2-2 TRBV30 TRBD1 CAWSVGTGVPGELFF TGTGCCTGGAGTGTAGGGACAGGGGTCCCCGGGGAGCTGTTTTTT
- TRBJ1-5 TRBV19 TRBD1 CASRPLVGGKYWSQHF TGTGCCAGTCGACCCTTGGTAGGGGGCAAGTATTGGTCCCAGCATTTT
few TRBJ1-1 TRBV12-5 TRBD1 CASGTAGGETEAFF TGTGCTAGTGGAACCGCAGGGGGCGAGACTGAAGCTTTCTTT
- TRBJ1-2 TRBV6-4 - CASSDSVHGYTF TGTGCCAGCAGTGACTCGGTCCATGGCTACACCTTC
once TRBJ2-3 TRBV7-9 - CASSSVGLDTQYF TGTGCCAGCAGCTCCGTCGGCTTAGATACGCAGTATTTT
- TRBJ2-6 TRBV5-1 - CASSFGISGANVLTF TGCGCCAGCAGCTTTGGTATCTCTGGGGCCAACGTCCTGACTTTC
- TRBJ1-1 TRBV5-4 - CASSPESGAFGYTEAFF TGTGCCAGCAGCCCTGAGTCGGGGGCATTCGGGTACACTGAAGCTTTCTTT
- TRBJ1-5 TRBV19 - CASSIWPEGYQPQHF TGTGCCAGTAGTATTTGGCCAGAGGGGTATCAGCCCCAGCATTTT
- TRBJ1-2 TRBV5-1 TRBD1 CASSQPLGQPVNYGYTF TGCGCCAGCAGCCAACCACTGGGACAGCCTGTAAACTATGGCTACACCTTC
- TRBJ1-3 TRBV19 - CASRAAGVGNTIYF TGTGCCAGTAGAGCCGCGGGGGTCGGAAACACCATATATTTT
- TRBJ1-4 TRBV18 TRBD1 CASSLDRGVGEKLFF TGTGCCAGCTCTCTTGACAGGGGCGTAGGAGAAAAACTGTTTTTT
- TRBJ2-5 TRBV24-1 - CATSDPVYPSQETQYF TGTGCCACCAGTGATCCGGTTTACCCAAGCCAAGAGACCCAGTACTTC
- TRBJ1-2 TRBV19 - CASSIDSWNYGYTF TGTGCCAGTAGTATAGACAGTTGGAACTATGGCTACACCTTC